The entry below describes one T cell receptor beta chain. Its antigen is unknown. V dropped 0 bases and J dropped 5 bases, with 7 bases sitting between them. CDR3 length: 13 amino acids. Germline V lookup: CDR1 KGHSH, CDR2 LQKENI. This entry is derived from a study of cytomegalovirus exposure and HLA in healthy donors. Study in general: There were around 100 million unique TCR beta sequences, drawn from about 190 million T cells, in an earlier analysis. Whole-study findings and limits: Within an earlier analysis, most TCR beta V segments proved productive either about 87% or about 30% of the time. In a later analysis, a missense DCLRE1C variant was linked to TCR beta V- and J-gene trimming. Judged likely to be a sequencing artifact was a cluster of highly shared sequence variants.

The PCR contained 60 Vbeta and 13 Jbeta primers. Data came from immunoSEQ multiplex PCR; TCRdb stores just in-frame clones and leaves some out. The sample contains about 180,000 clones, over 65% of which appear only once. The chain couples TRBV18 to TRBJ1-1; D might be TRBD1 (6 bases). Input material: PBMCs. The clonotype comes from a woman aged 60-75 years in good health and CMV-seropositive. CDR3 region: CASSPPDRTEAFF. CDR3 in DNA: TGTGCCAGCTCACCACCGGACAGAACTGAAGCTTTCTTT.